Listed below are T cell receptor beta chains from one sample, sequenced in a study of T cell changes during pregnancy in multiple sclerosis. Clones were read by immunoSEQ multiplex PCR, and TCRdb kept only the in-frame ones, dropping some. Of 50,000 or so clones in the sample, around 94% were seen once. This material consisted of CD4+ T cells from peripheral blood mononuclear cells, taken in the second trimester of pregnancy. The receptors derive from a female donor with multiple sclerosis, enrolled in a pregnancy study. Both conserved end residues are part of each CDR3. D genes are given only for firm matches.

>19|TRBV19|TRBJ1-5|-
TGTGCCAGTAAATCGTCCGGGGCCAGGGGAGCCTATCGCAATCAGCCCCAGCATTTT
CASKSSGARGAYRNQPQHF
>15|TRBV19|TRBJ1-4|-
TGTGCCAGTAGTGCCGGGAGAATAACTAATGAAAAACTGTTTTTT
CASSAGRITNEKLFF
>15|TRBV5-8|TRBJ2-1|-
TGTGCCAGCAGCAACCAAGCCTGGGGCAACAATGAGCAGTTCTTC
CASSNQAWGNNEQFF
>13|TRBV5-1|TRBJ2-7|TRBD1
TGCGCCAGCAGCTCGGGGACAGGGGGAGAGCAGTACTTC
CASSSGTGGEQYF
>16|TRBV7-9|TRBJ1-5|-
TGTGCCAGCAACCTCGCCCGGGACACTAGCAATCAGCCCCAGCATTTT
CASNLARDTSNQPQHF
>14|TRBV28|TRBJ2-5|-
TGTGCCAGCAGTTTAGAGCTAGTGCAAGAGACCCAGTACTTC
CASSLELVQETQYF
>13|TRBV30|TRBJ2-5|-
TGTGCCTGGAGTCGCGGTCCTGGGGAGACCCAGTACTTC
CAWSRGPGETQYF
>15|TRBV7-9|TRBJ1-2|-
TGTGCCAGCAGCTTAGGGGGCCAAGGGAACTATGGCTACACCTTC
CASSLGGQGNYGYTF
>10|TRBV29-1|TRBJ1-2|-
TGCAGCGCAGGGAACTATGGCTACACCTTC
CSAGNYGYTF
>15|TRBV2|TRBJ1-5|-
TGTGCCAGCAGTGGGACGGGGGGCAGCAATCAGCCCCAGCATTTT
CASSGTGGSNQPQHF
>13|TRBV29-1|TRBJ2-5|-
TGCAGCGACTACAAAGGGGTATTCGAGACCCAGTACTTC
CSDYKGVFETQYF
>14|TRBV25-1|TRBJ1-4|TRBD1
TGTGCCAGTCAGGGGGTGGGTACTAATGAAAAACTGTTTTTT
CASQGVGTNEKLFF
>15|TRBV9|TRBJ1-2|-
TGTGCCAGCAGCCCACGACAGGACTCTAACTATGGCTACACCTTC
CASSPRQDSNYGYTF
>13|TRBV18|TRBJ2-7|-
TGTGCCAGCTCACCGGGACATGGCTACGAGCAGTACTTC
CASSPGHGYEQYF
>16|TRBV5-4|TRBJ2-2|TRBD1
TGTGCCAGCCTGGGACAGGGTGTTATGGGTGCCGGGGAGCTGTTTTTT
CASLGQGVMGAGELFF
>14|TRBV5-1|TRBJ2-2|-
TGCGCCAGCAGCTTGGGGACAGCTACCGGGGAGCTGTTTTTT
CASSLGTATGELFF